The rows below give T cell receptor beta chains drawn from one sample of a study of OX40 agonist ivuxolimab in advanced cancers. Only in-frame clones appear in the TCRdb table, and some are missing; sequencing was by immunoSEQ multiplex PCR. In the table there are more than 15,000 clones, about two thirds of which are singletons. This material consisted of CD4+ or CD8+ T cells sorted from blood, taken in a trial of the OX40 agonist ivuxolimab. Receptors originate from an adult with an advanced solid tumor such as melanoma, head and neck, liver or kidney cancer. Both conserved end residues are part of each CDR3. The D gene is left open where the match is weak. Part of the rows lack a size; the others show once, few, many or a class for expanded clones.

d_gene: -; abundance: -; len: 11; j_gene: TRBJ2-7; v_gene: TRBV28; CDR3nt: TGTGCCAGCAGTTTATTATTTGAGCAGTACTTC; CDR3aa: CASSLLFEQYF
d_gene: -; abundance: -; len: 16; j_gene: TRBJ1-3; v_gene: TRBV6-1; CDR3nt: TGTGCCAGCAGTGACGAGATCCTCCGCTCTGGAAACACCATATATTTT; CDR3aa: CASSDEILRSGNTIYF
d_gene: TRBD1; abundance: few; len: 17; j_gene: TRBJ2-1; v_gene: TRBV5-1; CDR3nt: TGCGCCAGCAGCTTTCGACAGGGGGAAGTATCTCGCAATGAGCAGTTCTTC; CDR3aa: CASSFRQGEVSRNEQFF
d_gene: -; abundance: -; len: 13; j_gene: TRBJ1-1; v_gene: TRBV19; CDR3nt: TGTGCCAGCCACTTTCCCGGGAACACTGAAGCTTTCTTT; CDR3aa: CASHFPGNTEAFF
d_gene: -; abundance: -; len: 13; j_gene: TRBJ2-1; v_gene: TRBV2; CDR3nt: TGTGCCAGCAGCCCAACAGATTACAATGAGCAGTTCTTC; CDR3aa: CASSPTDYNEQFF
d_gene: -; abundance: -; len: 16; j_gene: TRBJ2-3; v_gene: TRBV29-1; CDR3nt: TGCAGCGTTTTTGCCCCGGACGGAGGGAGCACAGATACGCAGTATTTT; CDR3aa: CSVFAPDGGSTDTQYF
d_gene: -; abundance: -; len: 14; j_gene: TRBJ2-5; v_gene: TRBV19; CDR3nt: TGTGCCAGTAGTATAGGATGGGGGTTGGAGACCCAGTACTTC; CDR3aa: CASSIGWGLETQYF
d_gene: TRBD2; abundance: -; len: 14; j_gene: TRBJ2-3; v_gene: TRBV6-5; CDR3nt: TGTGCCAGCAGTTACTCTGGGGGAGGGGATACGCAGTATTTT; CDR3aa: CASSYSGGGDTQYF
d_gene: TRBD2; abundance: -; len: 15; j_gene: TRBJ2-1; v_gene: TRBV5-5; CDR3nt: TGTGCCAGCAGCTTAGCGGGAGTCTCCTACAATGAGCAGTTCTTC; CDR3aa: CASSLAGVSYNEQFF
d_gene: TRBD2; abundance: -; len: 16; j_gene: TRBJ2-5; v_gene: TRBV28; CDR3nt: TGTGCCAGCAGTGGACTAGCGGGTAATCTTCAAGAGACCCAGTACTTC; CDR3aa: CASSGLAGNLQETQYF
d_gene: TRBD1; abundance: -; len: 16; j_gene: TRBJ1-5; v_gene: TRBV10-3; CDR3nt: TGTGCCATCAGTACAGGGGGGATCTATAGCAATCAGCCCCAGCATTTT; CDR3aa: CAISTGGIYSNQPQHF
d_gene: TRBD2; abundance: -; len: 17; j_gene: TRBJ2-1; v_gene: TRBV2; CDR3nt: TGTGCCAGCAGTGATGGGGTAGCGGGGGGGGTTTACAATGAGCAGTTCTTC; CDR3aa: CASSDGVAGGVYNEQFF
d_gene: TRBD2; abundance: few; len: 15; j_gene: TRBJ2-1; v_gene: TRBV28; CDR3nt: TGTGCCAGCAGTTCGGGACTAGCGGGGGACAATGAGCAGTTCTTC; CDR3aa: CASSSGLAGDNEQFF
d_gene: -; abundance: -; len: 14; j_gene: TRBJ1-1; v_gene: TRBV5-6; CDR3nt: TGTGCCAGCAGCTTTGACAGGCTCCCAGCTGAAGCTTTCTTT; CDR3aa: CASSFDRLPAEAFF